These 21 T cell receptor beta chains share one sample of origin, sequenced in a study of OX40 agonist ivuxolimab in advanced cancers. TCRdb's table, derived via immunoSEQ multiplex PCR, lists solely in-frame clones and lacks some. The data contain tens of thousands of clones, 90% of them singletons. The sequences come from CD4+ or CD8+ T cells sorted from blood, collected in a trial of the OX40 agonist ivuxolimab. The receptors stem from an adult with an advanced solid tumor such as melanoma, head and neck, liver or kidney cancer.

The J gene is TRBJ1-2, the V gene TRBV19; the match to TRBD1 covers 8 bases. V lost 1 base, J lost 2 bases, and 9 bases stayed unmatched. The length of the CDR3 is 17 residues. Per the germline V gene, CDR1 is LNHDA and CDR2 is SQIVND (reference sequence). The CDR3 DNA follows: TGTGCCAGTAGTATAGCCCGACCGGGACAGGAGAACTATGGCTACACCTTC. It codes for CASSIARPGQENYGYTF.

CDR3 nucleotide sequence: TGTGCCAGCAGCTTGTGGAATGAAAAACTGTTTTTT. Residues: CASSLWNEKLFF. The chain couples TRBV5-4 to TRBJ1-4, with D unresolved. V was pared by 1 base and J by 5 bases, with 3 bases between. In germline, CDR1 is SGHNT, CDR2 YYREEE (reference sequence). This CDR3 has 12 residues. The whole variable domain, remainder taken from reference TRBV5-4 and TRBJ1-4, is ETGVTQSPTHLIKTRGQQVTLRCSSQSGHNTVSWYQQALGQGPQFIFQYYREEENGRGNFPPRFSGLQFPNYSSELNVNALELDDSALYLCASSLWNEKLFFGSGTQLSVL.

The J gene is TRBJ2-3, the V gene TRBV28, with 7 bases fitting TRBD2. The CDR3 is made up of 15 amino acids. Germline V gene sequence: CDR1 MDHEN, CDR2 SYDVKM. Losses at the gene ends were 2 bases for V and 0 bases for J; bases not matched to a gene: 2. The CDR3 region has the DNA TGTGCCAGCAGTTTAATACTAGCGAGCACAGATACGCAGTATTTT. Its protein product is CASSLILASTDTQYF.

As concerns this clone: The identical CDR3 is also encoded by other nucleotide sequences in the sample. This CDR3 is CASSLAGGEETQYF. The CDR3 coding sequence is TGCGCCAGCAGCTTGGCAGGGGGGGAAGAGACCCAGTACTTC. The chain employs TRBV5-1 and TRBJ2-5; possibly TRBD1 or TRBD2 for D (7 bases each). This CDR3 spans 14 amino acids. Germline lookup yields CDR1 SGHRS and CDR2 YFSETQ. V dropped 0 bases and J dropped 3 bases, with 9 bases sitting between them.

This chain links TRBV5-1 with TRBJ2-1; 9 bases align to TRBD2. J was trimmed by 6 bases and V by 6 bases; bases with no gene match: 7. The CDR3 is 14 amino acids. In germline, CDR1 is SGHRS, CDR2 YFSETQ. The CDR3 sequence is CASMLAGLGNEQFF. The CDR3 coding sequence is TGCGCCAGCATGCTAGCGGGGCTGGGCAATGAGCAGTTCTTC.

The rearrangement uses TRBV5-1 and TRBJ2-1, with 8 bases that match TRBD2. V shed 4 bases, J shed 5 bases, and the junction held 5 bases outside the gene matches. The CDR3 contains 14 residues. Per the germline V gene, CDR1 is SGHRS and CDR2 is YFSETQ. CDR3 region: CASSLGLANNEQFF. For the CDR3, the DNA is TGCGCCAGCAGCCTCGGACTAGCAAACAATGAGCAGTTCTTC.

This clone was detected only a few times. The chain has TRBV19 and TRBJ2-1, with TRBD2 matching over 8 bases. V was pared by 6 bases and J by 4 bases, with 5 bases of the junction left unmatched. Per germline, CDR1 LNHDA and CDR2 SQIVND (reference sequence). This CDR3 has 14 amino acids. CDR3 sequence (DNA): TGTGCCAGTAGCGGGCTAGCGGGTTACAATGAGCAGTTCTTC. Amino acid sequence: CASSGLAGYNEQFF.

This chain connects TRBV18 to TRBJ2-3; 8 bases map to TRBD1. Unmatched junction bases numbered 5, after V lost 6 bases and J lost 3 bases. Per germline, CDR1 KGHSH and CDR2 LQKENI. The CDR3 has 14 residues. The CDR3: CASSQDRVTDTQYF. Written as DNA, the CDR3 is TGTGCCAGCTCCCAGGACAGGGTGACAGATACGCAGTATTTT.

This clone was recorded once. The V gene is TRBV28, the J gene TRBJ2-7; D gene unclear. CDR1 is MDHEN, CDR2 SYDVKM, per germline. CDR3 length equals 12 residues. Between the trimmed V and J ends, which lost 6 bases and 3 bases, there was a span of 9 bases. The CDR3 region is CASSPPYYEQYF. The CDR3 nucleotides read TGTGCCAGCAGCCCCCCCTACTACGAGCAGTACTTC.

This chain uses TRBV7-2 with TRBJ1-6; D may be TRBD1 (5 bases). This CDR3 is built from 17 residues. Germline assignment: CDR1 SGHTA and CDR2 FQGNSA. V was shortened by 4 bases and J by 4 bases, with 17 bases between the two germline ends. The CDR3, as DNA: TGTGCCAGCAGCTCCGGAGCTAGGGACTTTTATAATTCACCCCTCCACTTT. Translating gives CASSSGARDFYNSPLHF. Together with reference TRBV7-2 and TRBJ1-6, the CDR3 gives the full variable domain: GAGVSQSPSNKVTEKGKDVELRCDPISGHTALYWYRQSLGQGLEFLIYFQGNSAPDKSGLPSDRFSAERTGGSVSTLTIQRTQQEDSAVYLCASSSGARDFYNSPLHFGNGTRLTVT.

The chain employs TRBV5-4 and TRBJ2-1; D is possibly TRBD1 or TRBD2 (5 bases each). V shed 4 bases and J shed 7 bases, with 18 bases lying between them. Looked up from germline, CDR1 is SGHNT and CDR2 is YYREEE (reference sequence). The CDR3 spans 15 residues. CDR3 nucleotide sequence: TGTGCCAGCAGCCCCGGGGACCAAATTGAGAATGAGCAGTTCTTC. Residues: CASSPGDQIENEQFF.

V is TRBV5-1 and J is TRBJ1-1, with 7 positions matching TRBD1. The CDR3 contains 14 residues. The J segment lost 3 bases and the V segment lost 3 bases, leaving 5 bases of the junction unmatched. Germline V gene sequence: CDR1 SGHRS, CDR2 YFSETQ. CDR3 bases: TGCGCCAGCAGCTCTACAGGGGCTGACACTGAAGCTTTCTTT. Protein sequence: CASSSTGADTEAFF.

The chain links TRBV7-2 to TRBJ2-7; tentatively, D is TRBD2 (5 bases). The CDR3 extends over 13 amino acids. Trimming stripped 0 bases from V and 7 bases from J, with 10 bases between. Germline values: CDR1 SGHTA, CDR2 FQGNSA. The CDR3 DNA reads as TGTGCCAGCAGCTTAGCACTGGACTTGGAGCAGTACTTC. It codes for CASSLALDLEQYF.

This clone was seen just once. V gene TRBV6-6 combines with J gene TRBJ1-1; D is unclear. The length of the CDR3 is 12 residues. Germline V gives CDR1 MNHNY, CDR2 SVGAGI (reference sequence). Trimming removed 6 bases from V and 3 bases from J, with 8 bases in between. The CDR3: CASSPGHTEAFF. CDR3 DNA: TGTGCCAGCAGCCCCGGGCACACTGAAGCTTTCTTT.

This chain connects TRBV6-5 to TRBJ1-2; D gene uncertain. The CDR3 is 15 amino acids. Looked up from germline, CDR1 is MNHEY and CDR2 is SVGAGI. V shed 4 bases and J shed 8 bases, with 20 bases lying between them. The CDR3 is CASSSVGNAFRGYTF. The CDR3 nucleotides read TGTGCCAGCAGTTCCGTAGGGAATGCCTTTAGGGGCTACACCTTC.

The V gene is TRBV7-2, the J gene TRBJ2-5, with 12 bases aligning to TRBD2. With V trimmed by 4 bases and J by 1 base, 4 bases remained unmatched. This CDR3 has 16 amino acids. CDR1 is SGHTA, CDR2 FQGNSA, per germline. CDR3 protein: CASSYLAGGFQETQYF. The CDR3 DNA is TGTGCCAGCAGCTACCTAGCGGGAGGGTTCCAAGAGACCCAGTACTTC.

The chain employs TRBV2 and TRBJ2-2; D call uncertain. Per germline, CDR1 SNHLY and CDR2 FYNNEI. This CDR3 contains 13 residues. Trimming removed 7 bases at V and 7 bases at J, with 13 bases between. The CDR3: CASKLFIDGELFF. DNA of the CDR3: TGTGCCAGCAAACTTTTTATCGACGGGGAGCTGTTTTTT.

This clone was counted between two and nine times. This rearrangement joins TRBV14 to TRBJ1-1; D remains ambiguous. CDR3 length: 13 amino acids. Germline V gene sequence: CDR1 SGHDN, CDR2 FVKESK. Trimming pared 6 bases from V and 4 bases from J, leaving 12 bases between. The CDR3 here is CASSLDFITEAFF. In DNA, the CDR3 is TGTGCCAGCAGTCTCGACTTCATCACTGAAGCTTTCTTT.

The rearrangement uses TRBV15 and TRBJ2-7, with TRBD2 as a possible D gene (6 bases). Trimming removed 0 bases from V and 2 bases from J, with 14 bases in between. The CDR3 spans 16 residues. CDR1 LNHNV and CDR2 YYDKDF come from the germline V gene (reference sequence). CDR3 sequence: CATSRDKASATYEQYF. The CDR3 DNA follows: TGTGCCACCAGCAGAGACAAGGCTAGCGCAACCTACGAGCAGTACTTC.

The CDR3: CASSDTGRNQPQHF. The CDR3 nucleotides are TGTGCCAGCAGCGATACAGGGCGCAATCAGCCCCAGCATTTT. V and J are TRBV6-1 and TRBJ1-5; D might be TRBD1 (6 bases). Per germline, CDR1 MNHNS and CDR2 SASEGT. The V gene lost 6 bases and the J gene lost 2 bases, with 11 bases spanning the gap. The CDR3 extends over 14 amino acids.

The chain is built from TRBV9 and TRBJ2-2, with D maybe TRBD1 (6 bases). The V gene's germline CDR1 is SGDLS and CDR2 YYNGEE. The CDR3 length is 15 residues. Trimming pared 3 bases from V and 4 bases from J, leaving 13 bases between. The CDR3 DNA sequence: TGTGCCAGCAGCGCCCTTGGGGGCAGCACCGGGGAGCTGTTTTTT. It encodes CASSALGGSTGELFF.